The present T cell receptor beta chain was sequenced within a study of T cells in Graves' hyperthyroidism and ophthalmopathy. Amplification of TCR beta CDR3 regions used RNA as the template. TCR CDR3 underwent first-round RT-PCR with the HTBI primer set. TCRdb re-called the multiplex PCR reads through MiXCR, storing one row per CDR3 protein. The sample has hundreds of thousands of distinct CDR3 sequences, 35% to 45% seen once; the top ten hold 8% to 9%. As for this clonotype: Possible read error: a much larger clone is one base away.

Trimming left V 5 bases short and J 8 bases short, with 15 bases between. The CDR3 runs 13 residues. The germline V gene encodes CDR1 SGHTA and CDR2 FQGNSA. V and J are TRBV7-2 and TRBJ1-2; tentative D call: TRBD1 (6 bases). Sequenced material: blood. This clonotype originated in a young man with Graves' hyperthyroidism. For the CDR3, the DNA is TGTGCCAGCAGCCAAGAGGGGGGGAGAGGCTACACCTTC. This codes for CASSQEGGRGYTF.